A single sample is the source of the 26 T cell receptor beta chains below, sequenced in a study of blood T cell repertoires in COVID-19. Assay: immunoSEQ multiplex PCR; the TCRdb copy retains only in-frame clones and omits some. The data show fewer than 300,000 clones, approximately 90% seen once. The sequenced sample was PBMCs or T cells enriched from blood (not recorded which). These TCRs come from a woman under 40 who had recovered from COVID-19.

The chain is built from TRBV5-4 and TRBJ2-1, with TRBD1 as a possible D gene (6 bases). Germline V gene lookup returns CDR1 SGHNT and CDR2 YYREEE (reference sequence). Deletions cut 2 bases from V and 0 bases from J, with 9 bases between. This CDR3 contains 15 residues. The CDR3: CASSFDRSSYNEQFF. CDR3 DNA: TGTGCCAGCAGCTTTGACAGGAGCTCCTACAATGAGCAGTTCTTC.

This rearrangement joins TRBV6-5 to TRBJ2-7; the match to TRBD1 covers 9 bases. After removal of 2 bases from V and 6 bases from J, the junction contained 5 bases not matched to a gene. From germline, CDR1 is MNHEY and CDR2 SVGAGI. This CDR3 region has 14 residues. The CDR3 DNA is TGTGCCAGCAGTTACGAGGACAGGGGATCCGAGCAGTACTTC. Translated: CASSYEDRGSEQYF.

The chain recombines TRBV3-1 (or the pseudogene TRBV3-2) with TRBJ1-1, with TRBD1 identical over 8 bases. The germline V gene encodes CDR1 LGHDT and CDR2 YNNKEL (reference sequence). With V trimmed by 4 bases and J by 7 bases, 5 bases remained unmatched. The CDR3 is 13 amino acids. CDR3 nucleotides: TGTGCCAGCAGCCGCGGACAGGGTGGTGAAGCTTTCTTT. It encodes CASSRGQGGEAFF.

About this clone itself: The germline gene is not matched at one end of the junction; a read error may be the cause. The chain recombines TRBV28 with TRBJ2-1; D is undetermined. CDR1 and CDR2 from the germline V gene are MDHEN and SYDVKM. The CDR3 is made up of 12 amino acids. The DNA for the CDR3 is TGCAGTACAGCCACCTCCTACAATGAGCAGTTCTTC. This gives the protein CSTATSYNEQFF. Based on the CDR3 plus reference TRBV28 and TRBJ2-1, the full variable domain is DVKVTQSSRYLVKRTGEKVFLECVQDMDHENMFWYRQDPGLGLRLIYFSYDVKMKEKGDIPEGYSVSREKKERFSLILESASTNQTSMYLCSTATSYNEQFFGPGTRLTVL.

V gene TRBV5-6 combines with J gene TRBJ1-1; tentatively, D is TRBD1 (6 bases). The V gene's germline CDR1 is SGHDT and CDR2 YYEEEE. The CDR3 loop spans 14 amino acids. With 2 bases removed from V and 0 bases from J, the gap between germline ends came to 8 bases. In DNA, the CDR3 is TGTGCCAGCAGCTTCAGGGGTTTGAACACTGAAGCTTTCTTT. Amino acids: CASSFRGLNTEAFF. Variable domain in full (rest from reference TRBV5-6 and TRBJ1-1): DAGVTQSPTHLIKTRGQQVTLRCSPKSGHDTVSWYQQALGQGPQFIFQYYEEEERQRGNFPDRFSGHQFPNYSSELNVNALLLGDSALYLCASSFRGLNTEAFFGQGTRLTVV.

The chain couples TRBV29-1 to TRBJ2-7; the match to TRBD1 covers 12 bases. The germline CDR1 and CDR2 sequences are SQVTM and ANQGSEA. The CDR3 extends over 13 amino acids. V was clipped by 6 bases and J by 6 bases; unmatched bases: 6. The CDR3 spells CSVYGTGGGEQYF. The CDR3 nucleotides are TGCAGCGTATACGGGACAGGGGGCGGCGAGCAGTACTTC.

CDR3 loop: CASSPYTGELFF. DNA for the CDR3: TGTGCCAGCAGCCCATACACCGGGGAGCTGTTTTTT. This chain links TRBV12-3 or TRBV12-4 with TRBJ2-2; D is unclear. This CDR3 is built from 12 residues. The V and J ends lost 6 bases and 3 bases respectively, with 5 bases between them.

The chain has TRBV5-1 and TRBJ1-2; TRBD1 matches 7 bases. There are 13 residues in the CDR3. Germline V gene data show CDR1 as SGHRS and CDR2 as YFSETQ. Losses at the gene ends were 3 bases for V and 7 bases for J; bases not matched to a gene: 6. The CDR3 DNA follows: TGCGCCAGCAGCTCCGAGGGGGCTTCTGGCTACACCTTC. Its translation: CASSSEGASGYTF.

The chain links TRBV28 to TRBJ1-5; D gene ambiguous. Germline CDR1 reads MDHEN; CDR2 reads SYDVKM. CDR3 length: 14 residues. Trimming left V 7 bases short and J 0 bases short, with 10 bases between. As DNA, the CDR3 is TGTGCCAGCAAAGATGGCGGTAGCAATCAGCCCCAGCATTTT. Translation: CASKDGGSNQPQHF.

V and J are TRBV28 and TRBJ2-7, with a tentative D call TRBD1 (5 bases). In germline, CDR1 is MDHEN, CDR2 SYDVKM. CDR3 length: 14 amino acids. The ends were cut back, 5 bases at V and 0 bases at J, with 11 bases in the middle. The CDR3 DNA reads TGTGCCAGCAGTAGTATAGACAGCTCCTACGAGCAGTACTTC. As protein: CASSSIDSSYEQYF.

This clone has just one count. The J gene is TRBJ2-7, the V gene TRBV6-5; perhaps TRBD1 as D (5 bases). CDR3 length: 13 residues. Between the trimmed V and J ends, which lost 6 bases and 7 bases, there was a span of 16 bases. Germline V gene data show CDR1 as MNHEY and CDR2 as SVGAGI. In nucleotides, the CDR3 is TGTGCCAGCAGCCAAGACAGTCTAGAGGAGCAGTACTTC. Protein: CASSQDSLEEQYF.

A word on this clone: Other DNA sequences from this sample encode an identical CDR3 as well. The chain joins TRBV6-5 to TRBJ2-2, with 7 nucleotides matching TRBD1. Germline lookup yields CDR1 MNHEY and CDR2 SVGAGI. V was clipped by 8 bases and J by 4 bases; unmatched bases: 1. The CDR3 covers 12 residues. CDR3 sequence (DNA): TGTGCCAGCCGGGACAGCACCGGGGAGCTGTTTTTT. Its protein product is CASRDSTGELFF.

This clone was picked up many times. The rearrangement joins TRBV6-4 to TRBJ2-3; 7 bases agree with TRBD2. The V and J ends lost 0 bases and 3 bases, in that order; junction bases with no gene match: 3. Germline V gene data show CDR1 as MRHNA and CDR2 as SNTAGT. CDR3 length equals 15 residues. The CDR3 loop reads CASSDSAGATDTQYF. The CDR3 DNA sequence: TGTGCCAGCAGTGACTCGGCGGGAGCGACAGATACGCAGTATTTT.

The chain carries TRBV5-4 and TRBJ2-1; D might be TRBD1 (6 bases). V gave up 3 bases and J gave up 3 bases, with 7 bases separating them. Germline V CDR1 and CDR2: SGHNT, YYREEE (reference sequence). This CDR3 spans 13 amino acids. The CDR3 DNA reads as TGTGCCAGCAGCTCGGACAGCTACAATGAGCAGTTCTTC. Protein: CASSSDSYNEQFF.

V gene TRBV11-1 combines with J gene TRBJ1-1; 11 bases align to TRBD1. The CDR3 length is 15 residues. Unmatched junction bases numbered 7, after V lost 5 bases and J lost 5 bases. The germline CDR1 and CDR2 sequences are SGHAT and FQDESV (reference sequence). CDR3 sequence reads: CASSPRTGGITEAFF. CDR3 nucleotides: TGTGCCAGCAGCCCCCGGACAGGGGGCATTACTGAAGCTTTCTTT.

Remarks on this clone: One junction end disagrees with the germline gene, perhaps due to a read error. The chain links TRBV6-1 to TRBJ2-7, with TRBD1 identical over 9 bases. CDR1 and CDR2 (germline): MNHNS, SASEGT. The CDR3 sequence is 15 residues long. The chain's CDR3 is CASREDRGALYEQYF. DNA for the CDR3: TGTGCCAGCAGGGAAGACAGGGGGGCCTTGTACGAGCAGTACTTC.

This chain uses TRBV10-1 with TRBJ2-1; 10 positions match TRBD2. The CDR3 totals 13 residues. Germline values: CDR1 WNHNN, CDR2 SYGVQD (reference sequence). The V gene end was trimmed by 11 bases and the J gene end by 2 bases; junction bases not matched to a gene: 3. The CDR3 spells CASAGGPYNEQFF. CDR3 in DNA: TGCGCCTCAGCGGGAGGGCCCTACAATGAGCAGTTCTTC.

This sequence joins TRBV28 and TRBJ1-2; 9 bases agree with TRBD1. The CDR3 sequence is 12 residues long. V gave up 10 bases and J gave up 8 bases; unmatched junction bases: 8. Germline V CDR1 and CDR2: MDHEN, SYDVKM. In DNA form, the CDR3 reads TGTGCCACTACAACAGGGGGCAAGGGCTACACCTTC. Translated: CATTTGGKGYTF.

The rearrangement uses TRBV24-1 and TRBJ2-2; 7 nucleotides match TRBD1. The CDR3 is 16 residues long. Trimming at V came to 4 bases and at J to 0 bases, leaving 4 bases not matched to a gene. CDR1 is KGHDR, CDR2 SFDVKD, per germline. The CDR3 sequence is CATSDTGQTNTGELFF. The DNA for the CDR3 is TGTGCCACCAGTGACACGGGACAGACGAACACCGGGGAGCTGTTTTTT.

The chain carries TRBV4-3 and TRBJ2-7; 8 positions agree with TRBD2. V lost 1 base, J lost 4 bases, and 3 bases stayed unmatched. The CDR3 covers 14 residues. Per the germline V gene, CDR1 is LGHNA and CDR2 is YSLEER. The CDR3 sequence is CASSQGASGYEQYF. The CDR3 DNA sequence: TGCGCCAGCAGCCAAGGGGCTAGCGGGTACGAGCAGTACTTC.

V usage is TRBV4-3 and J usage is TRBJ2-7; D possibly corresponds to TRBD2 (5 bases). This CDR3 is 17 amino acids long. Trimming took 4 bases from V and 6 from J, leaving 25 bases between them. Looked up from germline, CDR1 is LGHNA and CDR2 is YSLEER. The CDR3 DNA follows: TGCGCCAGCAGCCCGAATCACCCCGCGGGTACTTCCGGCGAGCAGTACTTC. Protein: CASSPNHPAGTSGEQYF.

The genes are TRBV6-2 or TRBV6-3 and TRBJ2-7; 9 bases are shared with TRBD1. CDR1 is MNHEY, CDR2 SVGEGT, per germline. The length of the CDR3 is 15 residues. V was clipped by 6 bases and J by 2 bases; unmatched bases: 8. The CDR3 DNA reads as TGTGCCAGCAGCCGAGGACAGGGGACAACCTACGAGCAGTACTTC. Protein product: CASSRGQGTTYEQYF.

The chain recombines TRBV5-1 with TRBJ2-5, with a tentative D call TRBD2 (5 bases). This CDR3 comprises 15 residues. CDR1 and CDR2 (germline): SGHRS, YFSETQ. V was shortened by 4 bases and J by 0 bases, with 13 bases between the two germline ends. DNA of the CDR3: TGCGCCAGCAGCATCACTAGGGATTACCAAGAGACCCAGTACTTC. It yields the protein CASSITRDYQETQYF.

The sample holds many counts of this clone. The rearrangement uses TRBV28 and TRBJ2-6; TRBD2 matches at 8 bases. The CDR3 runs to 18 residues. Germline assignment: CDR1 MDHEN and CDR2 SYDVKM. Trimming took 7 bases from V and 0 from J; bases not matched to a gene: 11. CDR3: CASNPTAGAASGANVLTF. The CDR3 DNA is TGTGCCAGCAACCCAACAGCGGGAGCGGCCTCTGGGGCCAACGTCCTGACTTTC.

The CDR3, as DNA: TGTGCCAGCAGCTTAGGGACTTACAGCGATCATCGCTCCTACGAGCAGTACTTC. It translates to CASSLGTYSDHRSYEQYF. The chain carries TRBV7-2 and TRBJ2-7; possible D gene TRBD2, 5 bases. The V end lost 1 base, the J end lost 0 bases, and 19 bases lay between the germline ends. The germline V gene has CDR1 SGHTA and CDR2 FQGNSA. This CDR3 has 18 residues.

The J gene is TRBJ2-1, the V gene TRBV6-5; 10 bases agree with TRBD2. This CDR3 contains 15 residues. The V gene's germline CDR1 is MNHEY and CDR2 SVGAGI. After removal of 7 bases from V and 11 bases from J, the junction contained 14 bases not matched to a gene. The CDR3, as DNA: TGTGCCAGCATGACAGCGGGAGGGGGGCAATGGAAGCAGTTCTTC. Translation gives CASMTAGGGQWKQFF.